Reported below is one T cell receptor beta chain. Its antigen is currently unknown. Trimming cost V 6 bases and J 0 bases, with 9 bases left between them. CDR1 is KGHDR and CDR2 is SFDVKD in the germline V gene. The CDR3 runs 14 residues. The entry originates in a study of T-cell memory formation after mild COVID-19. Study in general: TCR clustering was largely donor specific. Overall study results and limits: A subset of responding clones appeared in pre-infection memory, suggesting cross-reactive memory joined.

MiXCR was run by TCRdb on the 5' RACE reads, yielding one entry per CDR3 protein. The table lists 150,000 to 200,000 distinct CDR3 sequences, 16% of them singletons. Sequenced input: PBMCs or a T cell subset sorted from them (not recorded which). The TCR sequence derives from an adult woman who had mild COVID-19 (a few samples of this study predate the infection). Cell type and time point are not known. The chain recombines TRBV24-1 with TRBJ2-3; D ambiguous. CDR3 loop: CATSSSVSTDTQYF. CDR3 nucleotides: TGTGCCACCAGTTCAAGCGTAAGCACAGATACGCAGTATTTT.